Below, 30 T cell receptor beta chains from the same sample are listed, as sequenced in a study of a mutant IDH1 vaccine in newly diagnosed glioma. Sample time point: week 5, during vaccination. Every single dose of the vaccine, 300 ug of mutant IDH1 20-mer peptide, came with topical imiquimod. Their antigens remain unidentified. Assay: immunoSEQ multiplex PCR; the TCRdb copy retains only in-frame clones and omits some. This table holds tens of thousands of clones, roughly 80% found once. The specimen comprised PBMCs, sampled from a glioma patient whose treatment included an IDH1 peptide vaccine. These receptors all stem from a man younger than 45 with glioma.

DNA of the CDR3: TGCGCCAGCAGCCCAGAGACAGGGTTGGAAGAGCAGTACTTC. This encodes CASSPETGLEEQYF. This chain links TRBV4-3 with TRBJ2-7; 7 bases line up with TRBD1. The CDR3 totals 14 residues. V trimming: 4 bases; J trimming: 7 bases; junction bases outside the gene matches: 10. Germline V gene data show CDR1 as LGHNA and CDR2 as YSLEER.

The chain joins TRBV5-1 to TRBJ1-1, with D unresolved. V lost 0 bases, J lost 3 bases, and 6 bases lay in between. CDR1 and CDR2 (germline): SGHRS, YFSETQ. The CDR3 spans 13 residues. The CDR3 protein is CASSLAGYTEAFF. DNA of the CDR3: TGCGCCAGCAGCTTGGCGGGATACACTGAAGCTTTCTTT.

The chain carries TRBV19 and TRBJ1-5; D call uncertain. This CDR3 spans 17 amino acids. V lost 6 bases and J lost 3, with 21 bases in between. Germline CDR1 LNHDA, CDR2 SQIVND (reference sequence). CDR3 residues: CASSSLGVRPLNQPQHF. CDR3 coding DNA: TGTGCCAGTAGCTCTCTGGGCGTGCGACCGCTCAATCAGCCCCAGCATTTT.

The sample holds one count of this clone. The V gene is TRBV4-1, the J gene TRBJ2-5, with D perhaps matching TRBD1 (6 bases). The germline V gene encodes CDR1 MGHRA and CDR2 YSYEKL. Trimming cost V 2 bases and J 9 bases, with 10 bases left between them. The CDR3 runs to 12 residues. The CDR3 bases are TGCGCCAGCAGCCAACCTCAGGGGCCCCAGTACTTC. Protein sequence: CASSQPQGPQYF.

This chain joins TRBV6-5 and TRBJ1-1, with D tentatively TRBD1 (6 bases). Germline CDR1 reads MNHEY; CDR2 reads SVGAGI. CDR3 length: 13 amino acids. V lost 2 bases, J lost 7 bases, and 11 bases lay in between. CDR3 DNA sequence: TGTGCCAGCAGTTACCGCTCAGGGGTTGAAGCTTTCTTT. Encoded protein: CASSYRSGVEAFF.

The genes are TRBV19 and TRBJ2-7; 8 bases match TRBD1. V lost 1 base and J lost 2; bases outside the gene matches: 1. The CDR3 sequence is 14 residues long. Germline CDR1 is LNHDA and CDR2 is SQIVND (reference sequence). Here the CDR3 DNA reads TGTGCCAGTAGTATAGCGACAGGGGCCTACGAGCAGTACTTC. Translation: CASSIATGAYEQYF.

CDR3 region: CSVAWDGNQPQHF. The CDR3 nucleotides are TGCAGCGTTGCATGGGACGGCAATCAGCCCCAGCATTTT. This rearrangement joins TRBV29-1 to TRBJ1-5, with D possibly matching TRBD1 (5 bases). This CDR3 has 13 amino acids. Germline V gene sequence: CDR1 SQVTM, CDR2 ANQGSEA. Trimming took off 4 bases at V and 2 bases at J, with 9 bases between the two ends.

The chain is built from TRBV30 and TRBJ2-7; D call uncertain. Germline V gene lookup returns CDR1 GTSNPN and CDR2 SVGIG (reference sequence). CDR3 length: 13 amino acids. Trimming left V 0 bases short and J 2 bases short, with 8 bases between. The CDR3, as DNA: TGTGCCTGGAGTGTACGCAGAGCCTACGAGCAGTACTTC. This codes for CAWSVRRAYEQYF.

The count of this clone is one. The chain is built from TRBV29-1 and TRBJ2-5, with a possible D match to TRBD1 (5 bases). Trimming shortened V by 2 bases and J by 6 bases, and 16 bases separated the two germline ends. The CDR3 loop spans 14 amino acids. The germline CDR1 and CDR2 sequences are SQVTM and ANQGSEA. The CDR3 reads CSVERQPDPKTQYF. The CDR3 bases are TGCAGCGTTGAACGACAGCCAGATCCGAAGACCCAGTACTTC.

The CDR3 protein is CASSSRSFSTDTQYF. The CDR3 DNA reads as TGCGCCAGCAGCTCCAGGAGCTTTAGCACAGATACGCAGTATTTT. The V call is TRBV5-1, the J call TRBJ2-3; no definite D call. V was clipped by 3 bases and J by 0 bases, with 11 bases between them. The CDR3 spans 15 residues. Germline values: CDR1 SGHRS, CDR2 YFSETQ.

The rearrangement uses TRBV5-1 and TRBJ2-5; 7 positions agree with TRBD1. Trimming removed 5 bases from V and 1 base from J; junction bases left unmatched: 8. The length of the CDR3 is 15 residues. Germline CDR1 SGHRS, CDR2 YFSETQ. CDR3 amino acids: CASSRQGGGQETQYF. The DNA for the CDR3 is TGCGCCAGCAGTCGACAGGGTGGAGGCCAAGAGACCCAGTACTTC.

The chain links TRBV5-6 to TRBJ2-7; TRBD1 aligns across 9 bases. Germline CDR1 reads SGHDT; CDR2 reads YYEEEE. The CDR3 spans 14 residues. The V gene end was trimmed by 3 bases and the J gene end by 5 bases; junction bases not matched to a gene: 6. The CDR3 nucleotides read TGTGCCAGCAGCTCGGGGGGACAGGGACACGAGCAGTACTTC. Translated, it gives CASSSGGQGHEQYF.

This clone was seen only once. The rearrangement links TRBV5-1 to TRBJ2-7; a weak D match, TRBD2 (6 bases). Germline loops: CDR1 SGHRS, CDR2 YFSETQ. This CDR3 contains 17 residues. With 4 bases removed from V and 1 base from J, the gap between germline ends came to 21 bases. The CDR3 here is CASSRGFARQESYEQYF. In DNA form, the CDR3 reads TGCGCCAGCAGCCGGGGGTTCGCAAGACAAGAGTCCTACGAGCAGTACTTC. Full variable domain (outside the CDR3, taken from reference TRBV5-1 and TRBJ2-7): KAGVTQTPRYLIKTRGQQVTLSCSPISGHRSVSWYQQTPGQGLQFLFEYFSETQRNKGNFPGRFSGRQFSNSRSEMNVSTLELGDSALYLCASSRGFARQESYEQYFGPGTRLTVT.

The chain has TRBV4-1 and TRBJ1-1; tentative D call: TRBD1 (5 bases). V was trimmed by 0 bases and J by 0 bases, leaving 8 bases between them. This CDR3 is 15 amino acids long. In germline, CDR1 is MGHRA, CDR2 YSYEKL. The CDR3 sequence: CASSQDQGMNTEAFF. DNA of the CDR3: TGCGCCAGCAGCCAAGATCAGGGTATGAACACTGAAGCTTTCTTT.

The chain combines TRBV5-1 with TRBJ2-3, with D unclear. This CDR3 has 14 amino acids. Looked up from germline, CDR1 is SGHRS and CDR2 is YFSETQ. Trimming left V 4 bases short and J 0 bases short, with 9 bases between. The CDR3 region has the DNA TGCGCCAGCAGCCTGGACCGTAGCACAGATACGCAGTATTTT. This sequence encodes CASSLDRSTDTQYF.

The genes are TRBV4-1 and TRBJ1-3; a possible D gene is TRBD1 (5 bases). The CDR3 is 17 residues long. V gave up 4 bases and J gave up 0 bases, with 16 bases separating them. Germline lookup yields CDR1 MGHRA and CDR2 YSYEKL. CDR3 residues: CASSRGGVILSGNTIYF. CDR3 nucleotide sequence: TGCGCCAGCAGCCGGGGGGGGGTTATCCTCTCTGGAAACACCATATATTTT.

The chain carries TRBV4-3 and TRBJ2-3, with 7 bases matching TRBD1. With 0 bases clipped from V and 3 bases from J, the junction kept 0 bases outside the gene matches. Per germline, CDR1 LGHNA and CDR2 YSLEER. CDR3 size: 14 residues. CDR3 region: CASSQEGQTDTQYF. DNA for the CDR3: TGCGCCAGCAGCCAAGAGGGACAGACAGATACGCAGTATTTT.

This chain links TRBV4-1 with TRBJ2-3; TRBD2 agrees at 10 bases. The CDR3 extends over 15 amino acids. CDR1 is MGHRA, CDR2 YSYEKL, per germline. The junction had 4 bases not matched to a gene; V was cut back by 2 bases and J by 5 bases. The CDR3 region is CASSQSGGALDTQYF. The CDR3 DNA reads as TGCGCCAGCAGCCAAAGCGGGGGGGCCCTAGATACGCAGTATTTT.

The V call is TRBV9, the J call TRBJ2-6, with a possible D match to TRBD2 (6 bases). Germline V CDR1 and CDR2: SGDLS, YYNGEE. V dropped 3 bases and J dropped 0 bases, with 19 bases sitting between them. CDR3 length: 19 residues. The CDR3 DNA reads TGTGCCAGCAGCGACCCCCCCCGGGACTCGAACTCTGGGGCCAACGTCCTGACTTTC. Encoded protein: CASSDPPRDSNSGANVLTF.

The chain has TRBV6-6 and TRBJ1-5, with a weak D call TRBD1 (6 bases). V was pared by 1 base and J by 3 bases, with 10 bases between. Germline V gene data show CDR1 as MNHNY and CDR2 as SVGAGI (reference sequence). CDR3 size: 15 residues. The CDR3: CASSYWTENNQPQHF. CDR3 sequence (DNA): TGTGCCAGCAGTTACTGGACAGAGAACAATCAGCCCCAGCATTTT.

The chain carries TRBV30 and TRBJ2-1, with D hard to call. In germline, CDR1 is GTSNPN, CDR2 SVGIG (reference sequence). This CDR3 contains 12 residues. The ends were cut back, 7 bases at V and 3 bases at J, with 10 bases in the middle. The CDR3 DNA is TGTGCCTTCCTTCACAGCTACAATGAGCAGTTCTTC. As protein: CAFLHSYNEQFF.

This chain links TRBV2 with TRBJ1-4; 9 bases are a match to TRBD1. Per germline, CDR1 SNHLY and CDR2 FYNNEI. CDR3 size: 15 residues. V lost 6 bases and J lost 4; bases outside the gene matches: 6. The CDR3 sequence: CASSYGTGYNEKLFF. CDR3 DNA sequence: TGTGCCAGCAGCTATGGGACAGGGTATAATGAAAAACTGTTTTTT.

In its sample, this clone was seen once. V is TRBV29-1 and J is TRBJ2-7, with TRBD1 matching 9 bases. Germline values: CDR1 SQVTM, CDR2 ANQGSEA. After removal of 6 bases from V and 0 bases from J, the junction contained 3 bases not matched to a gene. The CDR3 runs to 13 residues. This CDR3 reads CSVTTGGSYEQYF. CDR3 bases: TGCAGCGTGACGACAGGGGGCTCCTACGAGCAGTACTTC.

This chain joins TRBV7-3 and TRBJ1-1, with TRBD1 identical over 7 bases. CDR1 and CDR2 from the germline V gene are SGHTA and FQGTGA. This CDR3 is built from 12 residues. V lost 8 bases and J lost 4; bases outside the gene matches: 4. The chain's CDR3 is CASRTGATEAFF. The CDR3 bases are TGTGCCAGCCGCACAGGGGCCACTGAAGCTTTCTTT.

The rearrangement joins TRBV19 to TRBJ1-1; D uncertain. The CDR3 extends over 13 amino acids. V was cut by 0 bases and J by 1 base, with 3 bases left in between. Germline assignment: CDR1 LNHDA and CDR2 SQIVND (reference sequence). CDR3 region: CASSIDPNTEAFF. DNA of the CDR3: TGTGCCAGTAGTATAGATCCGAACACTGAAGCTTTCTTT.

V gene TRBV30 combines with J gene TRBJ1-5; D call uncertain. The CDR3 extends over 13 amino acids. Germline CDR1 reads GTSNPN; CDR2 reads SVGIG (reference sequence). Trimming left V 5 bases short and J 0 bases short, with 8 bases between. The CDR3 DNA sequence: TGTGCCTGGGCCTTGAATAGCAATCAGCCCCAGCATTTT. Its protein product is CAWALNSNQPQHF. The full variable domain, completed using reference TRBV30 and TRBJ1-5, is SQTIHQWPATLVQPVGSPLSLECTVEGTSNPNLYWYRQAAGRGLQLLFYSVGIGQISSEVPQNLSASRPQDRQFILSSKKLLLSDSGFYLCAWALNSNQPQHFGDGTRLSIL.

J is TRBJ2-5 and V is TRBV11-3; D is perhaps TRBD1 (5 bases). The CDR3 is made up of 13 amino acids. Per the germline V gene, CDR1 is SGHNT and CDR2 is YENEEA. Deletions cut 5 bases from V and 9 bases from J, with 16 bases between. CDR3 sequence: CASSQTVGGPQYF. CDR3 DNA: TGTGCCAGCAGCCAGACAGTGGGTGGGCCCCAGTACTTC.

The CDR3 DNA follows: TGCGCCAGCAGCTCGACAGGGGGCTACGAGCAGTACTTC. It is translated as CASSSTGGYEQYF. The V gene is TRBV5-1, the J gene TRBJ2-7; 9 bases align to TRBD1. V shed 3 bases and J 3 bases; nucleotides not matched to a gene: 1. The CDR3 is 13 amino acids. Per germline, CDR1 SGHRS and CDR2 YFSETQ.

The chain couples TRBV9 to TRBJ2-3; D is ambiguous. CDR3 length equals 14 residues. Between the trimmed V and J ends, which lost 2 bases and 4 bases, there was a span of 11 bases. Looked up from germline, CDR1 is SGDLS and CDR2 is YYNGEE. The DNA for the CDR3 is TGTGCCAGCAGCGTCGAGGTAAATGCAGATACGCAGTATTTT. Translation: CASSVEVNADTQYF.

This CDR3 reads CASSLALTEVSYEQYF. In DNA form, the CDR3 reads TGTGCCAGCAGCTTAGCGCTAACAGAAGTCTCCTACGAGCAGTACTTC. The rearrangement joins TRBV7-8 to TRBJ2-7; D gene unclear. The germline V and J ends were trimmed by 0 bases and 0 bases, with 12 bases remaining between them. From germline, CDR1 is SGHVS and CDR2 FQNEAQ. The CDR3 sequence is 16 residues long.